Shown below are 20 T cell receptor beta chains from a single sample sequenced in a study of blood T cell repertoires in COVID-19 (dated by TCRdb to between 2020 and 2021). Library preparation was by the immunoSEQ multiplex PCR assay. TCRdb's version of the immuneACCESS table is confined to in-frame rearrangements and falls short of the full clone set. An unresolved V gene accounts for under half of the shortfall where checked; the remainder is of unknown origin. The table for this sample lists about 140,000 clones; 84% of them were counted only once. The ten largest clones capture about 6.4% of the sample. Sequencing was done on a sample of peripheral blood. These TCRs come from a human donor in a cohort sampled during active COVID-19.

The chain recombines TRBV7-8 with TRBJ2-3, with 9 nucleotides matching TRBD2. The CDR3 contains 17 residues. From germline, CDR1 is SGHVS and CDR2 FQNEAQ. V was clipped by 4 bases and J by 3 bases; unmatched bases: 11. The CDR3 DNA is TGTGCCAGCAGCTATGAGGGTGCGCTAGCGGGGACAGATACGCAGTATTTT. The encoded protein is CASSYEGALAGTDTQYF.

In DNA, the CDR3 is TGTGCCAGCAGTGAAACCTCGGTCACTGAAGCTTTCTTT. This encodes CASSETSVTEAFF. The V call is TRBV2, the J call TRBJ1-1; D is unclear. The germline V gene has CDR1 SNHLY and CDR2 FYNNEI. V was trimmed by 2 bases and J by 4 bases, leaving 8 bases between them. CDR3 length equals 13 residues.

The chain links TRBV2 to TRBJ1-6; D remains unclear. Trimming took 2 bases from V and 8 from J, leaving 4 bases between them. The CDR3 runs 12 residues. Germline assignment: CDR1 SNHLY and CDR2 FYNNEI. Here the CDR3 reads CASSEQYSPLHF. The CDR3 nucleotides are TGTGCCAGCAGTGAACAGTATTCACCCCTCCACTTT. The full variable domain, its missing parts supplied by reference TRBV2 and TRBJ1-6, is EPEVTQTPSHQVTQMGQEVILRCVPISNHLYFYWYRQILGQKVEFLVSFYNNEISEKSEIFDDQFSVERPDGSNFTLKIRSTKLEDSAMYFCASSEQYSPLHFGNGTRLTVT.

The chain recombines TRBV3-1 (or the pseudogene TRBV3-2) with TRBJ2-1, with 10 bases fitting TRBD2. Germline assignment: CDR1 LGHDT and CDR2 YNNKEL (reference sequence). This CDR3 region has 17 residues. V dropped 4 bases and J dropped 2; count of bases not matched to a gene: 8. The DNA for the CDR3 is TGTGCCAGCAGCCCCGAACTAGCGGGGTCCCCCTACAATGAGCAGTTCTTC. Protein product: CASSPELAGSPYNEQFF.

The rearrangement links TRBV29-1 to TRBJ1-1; D is possibly TRBD1 (6 bases). CDR1 SQVTM and CDR2 ANQGSEA come from the germline V gene. The CDR3 totals 12 residues. V lost 7 bases and J 9 bases, leaving 18 bases between the germline ends. The CDR3 sequence is CSDQEQGYKAFF. DNA of the CDR3: TGCAGCGATCAAGAACAGGGTTATAAAGCTTTCTTT.

The rearrangement links TRBV29-1 to TRBJ2-1; 9 bases fit TRBD1. The CDR3 covers 14 residues. V dropped 7 bases and J dropped 7; count of bases not matched to a gene: 11. Germline CDR1 SQVTM, CDR2 ANQGSEA. The CDR3 coding sequence is TGCAGCGGGGGGGGACAGGGTGAGTCTAATGAGCAGTTCTTC. Encoded protein: CSGGGQGESNEQFF.

V is TRBV6-5 and J is TRBJ2-3, with 8 bases aligning to TRBD1. V lost 5 bases, J lost 5 bases, and 3 bases stayed unmatched. The CDR3 covers 13 residues. Germline lookup yields CDR1 MNHEY and CDR2 SVGAGI. The CDR3, as DNA: TGTGCCAGCAGTCGCGACAGGGGAGATACGCAGTATTTT. Translating it yields CASSRDRGDTQYF.

Here the CDR3 DNA reads TGTGCCAGCAGCTTAGATAGAGGAAAAGAGACCCAGTACTTC. Its translation: CASSLDRGKETQYF. The chain has TRBV7-2 and TRBJ2-5, with D hard to call. Trimming pared 1 base from V and 3 bases from J, leaving 9 bases between. Germline V gene sequence: CDR1 SGHTA, CDR2 FQGNSA. The CDR3 length is 14 residues.

The CDR3 region has the DNA TGTGCCATCAGTGAGACAGTTGGCAATCAGCCCCAGCATTTT. It specifies CAISETVGNQPQHF. The chain uses TRBV10-3 and TRBJ1-5, with D unresolved. In germline, CDR1 is ENHRY, CDR2 SYGVKD. The CDR3 runs 14 residues. V was shortened by 2 bases and J by 2 bases, with 7 bases between the two germline ends.

The chain joins TRBV6-5 to TRBJ1-6, with D uncertain. The CDR3 loop spans 15 amino acids. Germline loops: CDR1 MNHEY, CDR2 SVGAGI. Trimming removed 0 bases from V and 1 base from J, with 4 bases in between. The CDR3 is CASSYSLSYNSPLHF. The DNA for the CDR3 is TGTGCCAGCAGTTACTCGTTATCCTATAATTCACCCCTCCACTTT.

V and J are TRBV7-8 and TRBJ2-5; the D gene is possibly TRBD2 (5 bases). Looked up from germline, CDR1 is SGHVS and CDR2 is FQNEAQ. With 3 bases removed from V and 3 bases from J, the gap between germline ends came to 8 bases. The CDR3 spans 13 residues. CDR3 in amino acids: CASSFRDKETQYF. The CDR3 DNA reads TGTGCCAGCAGCTTCCGGGATAAAGAGACCCAGTACTTC.

The genes are TRBV7-2 and TRBJ1-5, with a tentative D call TRBD1 (5 bases). V dropped 10 bases and J dropped 5 bases, with 18 bases sitting between them. Germline CDR1 and CDR2: SGHTA and FQGNSA. The CDR3 runs to 14 residues. CDR3 in amino acids: CATGVRGGDQPQHF. The DNA of the CDR3 is TGTGCCACCGGGGTGAGGGGAGGGGATCAGCCCCAGCATTTT.

CDR3 bases: TGTGCCAGCAGTTACTCGCCTAGCGGCACAGATACGCAGTATTTT. Translated, it gives CASSYSPSGTDTQYF. J is TRBJ2-3 and V is TRBV6-5; D is possibly TRBD2 (6 bases). V dropped 0 bases and J dropped 1 base, with 8 bases sitting between them. Germline loops: CDR1 MNHEY, CDR2 SVGAGI. The CDR3 is 15 amino acids.

The CDR3 is CAITAAISGNTIYF. For the CDR3, the DNA is TGTGCCATCACCGCAGCGATCTCTGGAAACACCATATATTTT. The genes are TRBV10-3 and TRBJ1-3; D unclear. The V gene lost 7 bases and the J gene lost 0 bases, with 10 bases spanning the gap. CDR3 length: 14 residues. Germline V CDR1 and CDR2: ENHRY, SYGVKD.

The J gene is TRBJ2-2, the V gene TRBV7-2; 7 nucleotides agree with TRBD2. V gave up 6 bases and J gave up 4 bases; unmatched junction bases: 5. Germline CDR1 is SGHTA and CDR2 is FQGNSA. The length of the CDR3 is 14 residues. The CDR3 is CASRGTNPTGELFF. The CDR3 bases are TGTGCCAGCAGAGGGACTAACCCCACCGGGGAGCTGTTTTTT.

The rearrangement links TRBV27 to TRBJ1-6; D is ambiguous. Trimming shortened V by 6 bases and J by 3 bases, and 9 bases separated the two germline ends. CDR3 length equals 14 residues. CDR1 is MNHEY and CDR2 is SMNVEV in the germline V gene (reference sequence). CDR3 protein: CASRIGDYNSPLHF. CDR3 nucleotides: TGTGCCAGCAGGATCGGTGACTATAATTCACCCCTCCACTTT.

This sequence joins TRBV7-9 and TRBJ1-1, with TRBD1 as a possible D gene (5 bases). The CDR3 is made up of 17 amino acids. V lost 1 base and J 2 bases, leaving 17 bases between the germline ends. Germline-derived CDR1 and CDR2 are SEHNR and FQNEAQ (reference sequence). CDR3 DNA: TGTGCCAGCAGCTTAGTAAAGGGGTTGGGGATAAACACTGAAGCTTTCTTT. Its translation is CASSLVKGLGINTEAFF.

This sequence joins TRBV11-2 and TRBJ1-4; D ambiguous. There are 16 residues in the CDR3. CDR1 and CDR2 from the germline V gene are SGHAT and FQNNGV. Trimming shortened V by 0 bases and J by 1 base, and 9 bases separated the two germline ends. The CDR3 is CASSLDLVGTNEKLFF. CDR3 nucleotide sequence: TGTGCCAGCAGCTTAGATCTAGTCGGAACTAATGAAAAACTGTTTTTT.

The chain has TRBV6-4 and TRBJ2-7; D is unresolved. This CDR3 has 18 residues. Trimming cost V 8 bases and J 2 bases, with 28 bases left between them. Germline CDR1 MRHNA, CDR2 SNTAGT. DNA for the CDR3: TGTGCCAGCGGATTCTTAGCCGGTGATAGACTTACTACCTACGAGCAGTACTTC. Translation: CASGFLAGDRLTTYEQYF.

This chain connects TRBV27 to TRBJ2-3, with D possibly being TRBD2 (7 bases). The V end was cut by 6 bases, the J end by 3 bases, with 25 bases between. The CDR3 has 18 amino acids. Germline loops: CDR1 MNHEY, CDR2 SMNVEV (reference sequence). The DNA of the CDR3 is TGTGCCAGCAGGCCCACCGGGGGGCGGGGGCTGGGAACAGATACGCAGTATTTT. Protein: CASRPTGGRGLGTDTQYF.